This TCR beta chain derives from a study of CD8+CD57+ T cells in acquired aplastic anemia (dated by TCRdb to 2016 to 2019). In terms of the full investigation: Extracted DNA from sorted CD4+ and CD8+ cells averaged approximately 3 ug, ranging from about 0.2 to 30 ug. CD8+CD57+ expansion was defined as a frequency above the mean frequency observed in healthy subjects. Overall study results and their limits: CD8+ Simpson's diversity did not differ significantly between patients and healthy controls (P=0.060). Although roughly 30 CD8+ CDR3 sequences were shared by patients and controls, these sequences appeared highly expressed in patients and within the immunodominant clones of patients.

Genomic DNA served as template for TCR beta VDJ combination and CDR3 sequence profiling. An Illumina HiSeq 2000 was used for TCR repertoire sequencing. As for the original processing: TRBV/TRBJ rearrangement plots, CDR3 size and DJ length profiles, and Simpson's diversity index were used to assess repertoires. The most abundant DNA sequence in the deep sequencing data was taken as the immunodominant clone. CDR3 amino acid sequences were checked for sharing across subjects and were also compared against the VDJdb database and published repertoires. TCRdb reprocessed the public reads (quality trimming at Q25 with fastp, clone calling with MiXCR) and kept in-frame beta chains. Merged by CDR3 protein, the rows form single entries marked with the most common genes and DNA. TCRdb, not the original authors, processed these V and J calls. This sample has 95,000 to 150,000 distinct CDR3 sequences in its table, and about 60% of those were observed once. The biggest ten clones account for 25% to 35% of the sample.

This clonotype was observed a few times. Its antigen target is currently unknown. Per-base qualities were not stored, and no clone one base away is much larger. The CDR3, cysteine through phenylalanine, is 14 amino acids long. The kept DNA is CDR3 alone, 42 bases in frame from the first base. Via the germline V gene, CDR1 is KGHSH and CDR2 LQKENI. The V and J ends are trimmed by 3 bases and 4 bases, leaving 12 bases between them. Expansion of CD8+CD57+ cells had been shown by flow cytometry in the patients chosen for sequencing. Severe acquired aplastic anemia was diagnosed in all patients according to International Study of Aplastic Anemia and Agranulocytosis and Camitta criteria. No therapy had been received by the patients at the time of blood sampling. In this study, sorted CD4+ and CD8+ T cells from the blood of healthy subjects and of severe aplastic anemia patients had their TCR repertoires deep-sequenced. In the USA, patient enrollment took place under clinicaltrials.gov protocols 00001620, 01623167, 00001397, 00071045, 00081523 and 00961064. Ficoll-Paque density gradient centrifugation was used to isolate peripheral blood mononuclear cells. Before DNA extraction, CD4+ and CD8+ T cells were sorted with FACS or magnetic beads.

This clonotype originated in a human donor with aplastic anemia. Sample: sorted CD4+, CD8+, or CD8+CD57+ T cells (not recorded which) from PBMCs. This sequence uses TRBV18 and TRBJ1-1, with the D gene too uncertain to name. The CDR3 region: CASSPGGYSTEAFF. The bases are TGTGCCAGCTCACCGGGCGGGTACAGCACTGAAGCTTTCTTT.